The 27 T cell receptor beta chains given below trace back to one sample, sequenced in a study of blood T cell repertoires in COVID-19. Sequenced by immunoSEQ multiplex PCR; TCRdb stores in-frame clones only, minus some. The sample records under 300,000 clones, 80% to 90% being singletons. The sequencing sample was made of peripheral blood. These receptors were collected from a woman aged 35 to 49 with acute or convalescent COVID-19.

J is TRBJ1-3 and V is TRBV5-6; D unclear. Looked up from germline, CDR1 is SGHDT and CDR2 is YYEEEE. The germline V and J ends were trimmed by 3 bases and 0 bases, with 13 bases remaining between them. The CDR3 is 16 amino acids. CDR3 residues: CASSSLTVVSGNTIYF. The CDR3 DNA is TGTGCCAGCAGCTCTCTTACAGTGGTCTCTGGAAACACCATATATTTT.

The chain recombines TRBV3-1 (or the pseudogene TRBV3-2) with TRBJ1-3; D is unresolved. Trimming removed 3 bases at V and 3 bases at J, with 12 bases between. This CDR3 comprises 15 residues. Germline loops: CDR1 LGHDT, CDR2 YNNKEL (reference sequence). The CDR3 sequence is CASSQPQQLGNTIYF. The CDR3 nucleotides read TGTGCCAGCAGCCAGCCACAGCAACTTGGAAACACCATATATTTT.

V gene TRBV9 combines with J gene TRBJ2-2; 15 bases fit TRBD2. V was clipped by 3 bases and J by 0 bases; unmatched bases: 9. CDR1 SGDLS and CDR2 YYNGEE come from the germline V gene. The CDR3 length is 20 residues. The DNA for the CDR3 is TGTGCCAGCAGCGCCCTCGGACTAGCGGGGGGGAGGACGAACACCGGGGAGCTGTTTTTT. It codes for CASSALGLAGGRTNTGELFF.

Points on this clone: The sample has other DNA sequences that encode this CDR3 too. This chain connects TRBV5-1 to TRBJ1-1; no firm D call. The CDR3 length is 13 residues. The germline CDR1 and CDR2 sequences are SGHRS and YFSETQ. V gave up 0 bases and J gave up 1 base, with 4 bases separating them. CDR3 residues: CASSLGGNTEAFF. The CDR3 DNA reads as TGCGCCAGCAGCTTGGGCGGGAACACTGAAGCTTTCTTT. The full variable domain, with the rest looked up from reference TRBV5-1 and TRBJ1-1, is KAGVTQTPRYLIKTRGQQVTLSCSPISGHRSVSWYQQTPGQGLQFLFEYFSETQRNKGNFPGRFSGRQFSNSRSEMNVSTLELGDSALYLCASSLGGNTEAFFGQGTRLTVV.

V is TRBV7-2 and J is TRBJ2-3, with TRBD2 matching 7 bases. J was trimmed by 0 bases and V by 4 bases; bases with no gene match: 4. From germline, CDR1 is SGHTA and CDR2 FQGNSA. The CDR3 consists of 15 residues. The chain's CDR3 is CASSSSGFSTDTQYF. The CDR3 region has the DNA TGTGCCAGCAGCTCTAGCGGCTTTAGCACAGATACGCAGTATTTT.

The chain uses TRBV24-1 and TRBJ2-2; tentatively, D is TRBD2 (6 bases). Germline CDR1 reads KGHDR; CDR2 reads SFDVKD. V lost 5 bases, J lost 3 bases, and 6 bases lay in between. The CDR3 spans 13 residues. The CDR3: CATSGGDTGELFF. CDR3 DNA: TGTGCCACCAGTGGGGGGGACACCGGGGAGCTGTTTTTT.

This clone was counted only a few times. J is TRBJ2-5 and V is TRBV9, with TRBD2 as a possible D gene (7 bases). The V gene lost 3 bases and the J gene lost 5 bases, with 17 bases spanning the gap. The CDR3 loop spans 15 amino acids. The V gene's germline CDR1 is SGDLS and CDR2 YYNGEE. DNA for the CDR3: TGTGCCAGCAGCGCCAATCGGGGGGCCGGTGAGACCCAGTACTTC. Encoded protein: CASSANRGAGETQYF.

The DNA of the CDR3 is TGTGCCAGCAGCTTAGCGGGCAGGGGGAACACTGAAGCTTTCTTT. Protein product: CASSLAGRGNTEAFF. The rearrangement joins TRBV7-6 to TRBJ1-1, with a weak D call TRBD1 (6 bases). The CDR3 is 15 residues long. Trimming pared 0 bases from V and 1 base from J, leaving 9 bases between. The germline gives CDR1 SGHVS, CDR2 FNYEAQ.

The rearrangement joins TRBV3-1 (or the pseudogene TRBV3-2) to TRBJ2-3; 9 positions agree with TRBD2. The CDR3 totals 16 residues. V trimming: 1 base; J trimming: 2 bases; junction bases outside the gene matches: 4. Germline values: CDR1 LGHDT, CDR2 YNNKEL (reference sequence). The CDR3 sequence: CASSQGSGSYTDTQYF. The CDR3 nucleotides read TGTGCCAGCAGCCAAGGTAGCGGGAGTTACACAGATACGCAGTATTTT.

This rearrangement joins TRBV3-1 (or the pseudogene TRBV3-2) to TRBJ2-2; TRBD2 matches at 9 bases. Germline V gene lookup returns CDR1 LGHDT and CDR2 YNNKEL (reference sequence). The junction had 10 bases not matched to a gene; V was cut back by 4 bases and J by 4 bases. This CDR3 region has 17 residues. CDR3 residues: CASSPLRAGGSTGELFF. The CDR3 region has the DNA TGTGCCAGCAGCCCCCTGAGGGCGGGGGGGAGCACCGGGGAGCTGTTTTTT.

This sequence joins TRBV9 and TRBJ1-5, with D unresolved. The CDR3 contains 12 residues. V gave up 3 bases and J gave up 1 base, with 2 bases separating them. In germline, CDR1 is SGDLS, CDR2 YYNGEE. CDR3 nucleotides: TGTGCCAGCAGCGCAAGCAATCAGCCCCAGCATTTT. Amino acid sequence: CASSASNQPQHF.

The gene calls are TRBV10-2 and TRBJ2-3; 9 positions agree with TRBD2. From germline, CDR1 is WSHSY and CDR2 SAAADI. There are 14 residues in the CDR3. With V trimmed by 6 bases and J by 3 bases, 4 bases remained unmatched. CDR3 bases: TGCGCCAGCAGCCCTAGCGGGGTGACAGATACGCAGTATTTT. Protein product: CASSPSGVTDTQYF.

The V gene is TRBV5-5, the J gene TRBJ1-5; D is possibly TRBD1 (5 bases). The CDR3 has 14 residues. V shed 0 bases and J shed 3 bases, with 7 bases lying between them. Germline values: CDR1 SGHKS, CDR2 YYEKEE (reference sequence). CDR3 sequence: CASSLGQINQPQHF. CDR3 bases: TGTGCCAGCAGCTTGGGACAGATCAATCAGCCCCAGCATTTT.

This sequence joins TRBV18 and TRBJ2-5, with D possibly being TRBD2 (6 bases). This CDR3 region has 17 residues. V was trimmed by 3 bases and J by 5 bases, leaving 22 bases between them. Per germline, CDR1 KGHSH and CDR2 LQKENI. For the CDR3, the DNA is TGTGCCAGCTCACCGTCGCTAGGGCAGGGAGGCCGGGAGACCCAGTACTTC. Translated, it gives CASSPSLGQGGRETQYF.

The V call is TRBV10-3, the J call TRBJ1-6; TRBD1 matches at 9 bases. V shed 4 bases and J 10 bases; nucleotides not matched to a gene: 2. The germline CDR1 and CDR2 sequences are ENHRY and SYGVKD. The CDR3 covers 13 residues. The CDR3: CAISGDRESPLHF. CDR3 DNA sequence: TGTGCCATCAGTGGGGACAGGGAGTCACCCCTCCACTTT.

The chain carries TRBV11-2 and TRBJ1-6, with D perhaps TRBD1 (5 bases). The CDR3 is made up of 15 amino acids. Germline lookup yields CDR1 SGHAT and CDR2 FQNNGV. Trimming removed 2 bases at V and 7 bases at J, with 12 bases between. CDR3 nucleotides: TGTGCCAGCAGCTTATTTAAGGGGTCAAATTCACCCCTCCACTTT. Residues: CASSLFKGSNSPLHF.

CDR3: CASGWQDTQYF. CDR3 DNA sequence: TGTGCTAGTGGTTGGCAGGATACGCAGTATTTT. The chain couples TRBV12-5 to TRBJ2-3; no clear D. The V gene lost 4 bases and the J gene lost 6 bases, with 5 bases spanning the gap. In germline, CDR1 is LGHNT, CDR2 FRNRAP. CDR3 length: 11 amino acids.

The chain carries TRBV6-5 and TRBJ1-2; weak D call: TRBD1 (6 bases). The ends were cut back, 4 bases at V and 5 bases at J, with 20 bases in the middle. This CDR3 region has 16 residues. Germline CDR1 is MNHEY and CDR2 is SVGAGI. CDR3 sequence: CASSSIRDMERYGYTF. Written as DNA, the CDR3 is TGTGCCAGCAGTTCAATTCGGGACATGGAGCGGTATGGCTACACCTTC.

This rearrangement joins TRBV6-5 to TRBJ1-6; D is ambiguous. This CDR3 has 13 amino acids. Trimming shortened V by 6 bases and J by 7 bases, and 10 bases separated the two germline ends. The germline V gene has CDR1 MNHEY and CDR2 SVGAGI. The CDR3 here is CASRKTDNSPLHF. As DNA, the CDR3 is TGTGCCAGCAGGAAAACAGACAATTCACCCCTCCACTTT.

The chain combines TRBV29-1 with TRBJ1-5, with D possibly matching TRBD1 (6 bases). The V end lost 5 bases, the J end lost 2 bases, and 13 bases lay between the germline ends. The CDR3 runs to 14 residues. Germline V gene lookup returns CDR1 SQVTM and CDR2 ANQGSEA. The chain's CDR3 is CSVQQGNGNQPQHF. DNA of the CDR3: TGCAGCGTTCAACAGGGAAACGGCAATCAGCCCCAGCATTTT.

The rearrangement links TRBV30 to TRBJ1-1, with a weak D call TRBD1 (5 bases). The germline V gene encodes CDR1 GTSNPN and CDR2 SVGIG (reference sequence). This CDR3 region has 12 residues. V lost 0 bases and J 11 bases, leaving 13 bases between the germline ends. The CDR3 sequence is CAWSVDTATAFF. The DNA for the CDR3 is TGTGCCTGGAGTGTGGACACCGCCACGGCTTTCTTT.

The chain carries TRBV4-1 and TRBJ2-1; 9 bases are a match to TRBD1. CDR3 length equals 17 residues. Trimming removed 1 base from V and 5 bases from J; junction bases left unmatched: 9. Looked up from germline, CDR1 is MGHRA and CDR2 is YSYEKL. The DNA for the CDR3 is TGCGCCAGCAGCCAAGGGTCCGGGACAGGGTTTGACAATGAGCAGTTCTTC. This gives the protein CASSQGSGTGFDNEQFF.

J is TRBJ2-1 and V is TRBV7-3, with 7 bases lining up with TRBD2. Germline lookup yields CDR1 SGHTA and CDR2 FQGTGA. The CDR3 is made up of 12 amino acids. J was trimmed by 7 bases and V by 6 bases; bases with no gene match: 3. The CDR3: CASSYGGNEQFF. The CDR3, as DNA: TGTGCCAGCAGTTACGGGGGGAATGAGCAGTTCTTC.

The chain links TRBV25-1 to TRBJ2-1, with 7 bases identical to TRBD1. CDR3 size: 15 residues. The germline V gene encodes CDR1 MGHDK and CDR2 SYGVNS. The V and J ends lost 6 bases and 4 bases, in that order; junction bases with no gene match: 9. The CDR3 reads CASRARTGYYNEQFF. The CDR3 coding sequence is TGTGCCAGCAGGGCCCGGACAGGTTATTACAATGAGCAGTTCTTC.

The rearrangement joins TRBV4-2 to TRBJ2-3, with 9 nucleotides matching TRBD2. The CDR3 loop spans 14 amino acids. Trimming cost V 6 bases and J 4 bases; bases outside gene matches: 5. Germline V gives CDR1 LGHNA, CDR2 YNFKEQ. The CDR3 loop is CASRGLAGPDTQYF. The CDR3 nucleotides are TGTGCCAGCAGGGGACTAGCTGGCCCAGATACGCAGTATTTT.

The chain joins TRBV3-1 (or the pseudogene TRBV3-2) to TRBJ1-1; D is unclear. V was clipped by 1 base and J by 2 bases, with 17 bases between them. The CDR3 length is 17 residues. Germline CDR1 LGHDT, CDR2 YNNKEL (reference sequence). Written as DNA, the CDR3 is TGTGCCAGCAGCCAAGGTCCTACCGTATACCCCAACACTGAAGCTTTCTTT. This codes for CASSQGPTVYPNTEAFF.

The sample holds a few counts of this clone. This chain uses TRBV27 with TRBJ2-3; no clear D. CDR3 length: 16 residues. Germline V gives CDR1 MNHEY, CDR2 SMNVEV (reference sequence). V lost 7 bases to trimming and J lost 3 bases, with 20 bases between them. The CDR3 nucleotides are TGTGCCAGCAAGGTCCCAGGTCGAGAATTAACAGATACGCAGTATTTT. The encoded protein is CASKVPGRELTDTQYF.